The entry below describes one T cell receptor (beta chain). Antigen specificity is unknown. Researchers generated cDNA in eight separate reactions per sample. TCRdb reanalyzed the 5' RACE reads and collapses them to one entry per CDR3 protein, without DNA. This sample lists about 330,000 distinct CDR3 sequences; its ten largest clones have around 2%. The data derive from a study of monozygotic twins with inflammatory bowel disease. Study observations and caveats: Twins classed as concordant or discordant showed no difference in repertoire similarity, possibly from limited power. There was no support for any single strong signal or clonotype associated with IBD. Fewer shared clonotypes with others were found in IBD patients than in healthy twins, especially with disease activity.

Germline V gene sequence: CDR1 DFQATT, CDR2 SNEGSKA (reference sequence). The CDR3 sequence is 17 residues long. This clonotype was obtained from a human donor with ulcerative colitis or Crohn's disease, or a healthy co-twin of an affected twin (not recorded which). The rearrangement joins TRBV20-1 to TRBJ2-1; TCRdb names TRBD2, which stays unverified in the absence of DNA. Sequencing was done on a sample of blood. The chain's CDR3 is CSALDSGPGPSYNEQFF.